A single sample is the source of the 8 T cell receptor beta chains below, sequenced in a study of blood T cell repertoires in COVID-19. Using immunoSEQ multiplex PCR, the repertoire was profiled, and TCRdb retains in-frame clones only, with some absent. The sample holds 200,000 to 300,000 clones; roughly 85% are singletons and the top ten take about 5.1%. The specimen sequenced was peripheral blood. Every receptor here comes from a man aged 50 or older with COVID-19, enrolled during active disease.

The J gene is TRBJ1-2, the V gene TRBV6-5; 8 bases are a match to TRBD1. CDR1 MNHEY and CDR2 SVGAGI come from the germline V gene. V trimming: 5 bases; J trimming: 8 bases; junction bases outside the gene matches: 7. There are 13 residues in the CDR3. The CDR3 bases are TGTGCCAGCAGTCCCCAGGGGGCTAGGGGCTACACCTTC. Translated: CASSPQGARGYTF.

This chain joins TRBV5-6 and TRBJ1-2; D is undetermined. CDR3 size: 14 residues. The V end lost 1 base, the J end lost 3 bases, and 10 bases lay between the germline ends. The V gene's germline CDR1 is SGHDT and CDR2 YYEEEE. The CDR3 spells CASSLIDGDYGYTF. The CDR3 nucleotides read TGTGCCAGCAGCTTGATAGACGGAGACTATGGCTACACCTTC. Filled out from reference TRBV5-6 and TRBJ1-2, the complete variable domain reads DAGVTQSPTHLIKTRGQQVTLRCSPKSGHDTVSWYQQALGQGPQFIFQYYEEEERQRGNFPDRFSGHQFPNYSSELNVNALLLGDSALYLCASSLIDGDYGYTFGSGTRLTVV.

This sequence joins TRBV4-1 and TRBJ2-1, with unresolved D. The V end lost 5 bases, the J end lost 4 bases, and 18 bases lay between the germline ends. CDR1 is MGHRA, CDR2 YSYEKL, per germline. The CDR3 has 16 amino acids. This CDR3 is CASSGSPFNYYNEQFF. Here the CDR3 DNA reads TGCGCCAGCAGCGGATCGCCCTTTAACTATTACAATGAGCAGTTCTTC.

This chain uses TRBV6-2 or TRBV6-3 with TRBJ1-5; the match to TRBD1 covers 7 bases. The V segment lost 2 bases and the J segment 7 bases; nucleotides outside the gene matches: 8. Germline V gene sequence: CDR1 MNHEY, CDR2 SVGEGT. CDR3 length: 15 amino acids. The CDR3 region is CASSYQTGTRQPQHF. The CDR3 coding sequence is TGTGCCAGCAGTTACCAGACAGGGACACGCCAGCCCCAGCATTTT.

As DNA, the CDR3 is TGTGCAGCGACAGGGGTTTCGAATTCACCCCTCCACTTT. Residues: CAATGVSNSPLHF. J is TRBJ1-6 and V is TRBV30, with TRBD1 matching over 8 bases. This CDR3 contains 13 residues. CDR1 is GTSNPN and CDR2 is SVGIG in the germline V gene (reference sequence).

The CDR3 coding sequence is TGTGCCAGCAGTCGGGGGAGCGACTACGAGCAGTACTTC. Its protein is CASSRGSDYEQYF. The chain employs TRBV12-3 or TRBV12-4 and TRBJ2-7; possibly TRBD2 for D (6 bases). V was shortened by 5 bases and J by 3 bases, with 11 bases between the two germline ends. The CDR3 consists of 13 residues.

This chain joins TRBV7-3 and TRBJ2-3; no clear D. Trimming left V 1 base short and J 2 bases short, with 7 bases between. Germline V gives CDR1 SGHTA, CDR2 FQGTGA. The CDR3 sequence is 14 residues long. CDR3 in amino acids: CASSLSGSTDTQYF. As DNA, the CDR3 is TGTGCCAGCAGCTTAAGTGGCTCCACAGATACGCAGTATTTT.

The rearrangement uses TRBV28 and TRBJ2-3; possibly TRBD1 for D (5 bases). The V gene lost 2 bases and the J gene lost 3 bases, with 6 bases spanning the gap. CDR3 length equals 13 residues. The germline V gene encodes CDR1 MDHEN and CDR2 SYDVKM. The CDR3 region has the DNA TGTGCCAGCAGTTTAGCAGGGACAGATACGCAGTATTTT. Its translation: CASSLAGTDTQYF.